This T cell receptor (beta chain) was captured by sequencing in a study of blood T cell repertoires in COVID-19 (dated by TCRdb to about 2020). About the study as a whole: The collaborator samples originated in the United States, Italy and Spain and spanned the acute and convalescent phases of COVID-19. Where available, HLA class I and class II types were taken from metadata supplied by the sample provider and were not determined by assay-based typing. A de-identified subject ID, COVID-19 status, age in years and sex were almost always included in the sample metadata. A freely available public database, intended as a resource for researchers studying the immune response to SARS-CoV-2, is where the repertoires were released. The dataset comprised deeply sampled blood TCRbeta repertoires from subjects exposed to, actively infected with, or recovered from COVID-19. The material from the prospective study consisted of cDNA or gDNA derived from T cells, B-cell-depleted T cells, or PBMCs. Samples were obtained from the ongoing ImmuneRACE study (first 160 participants) and from 1,000 to 1,500 subjects provided by 6 global collaborators.

Here is what the overall study found, with its caveats: The amount of clinical and demographic metadata varied by source and participant and was provided uncurated.

V and J are truncated by 7 bases and 0 bases respectively, leaving an intervening sequence of 12 bases. Measured from the cysteine to the phenylalanine, the CDR3 is 15 residues long. Here the CDR3 DNA is all that survives: 45 bases in frame from base 1. Via the germline V gene, CDR1 is KGHDR and CDR2 SFDVKD. TCRbeta CDR3 regions were amplified from genomic DNA by means of the immunoSEQ Assay, a bias-controlled multiplex PCR. On the authors' methods: The number of nucleated cells in each sample was estimated from the amplification of reference gene primers within the assay. Sequence reads were collapsed and filtered to measure the absolute abundance of every unique TCRbeta CDR3 rearrangement. For each sample, productive Simpson clonality was calculated as the square root of Simpson's diversity index over productive rearrangements. TCRdb's version of the immuneACCESS table is confined to in-frame rearrangements and falls short of the full clone set. An unresolved V gene accounts for under half of the shortfall where checked; the remainder is of unknown origin. V, J and clone size derive from that table, while D and trimming were established from the DNA sequence. The sample table lists around 300,000 clones, around 90% of them with a count of one. Together, the top ten hold around 1.1% of the sample.

Enrolling through a virtual design, the prospective study's participants ranged in age from roughly 18 to 100 years and lived across more than 20 United States geographic areas. In the prospective study, participants were assigned to cohorts based on the clinical history participants reported in a screening survey and a study questionnaire. For ImmuneRACE Cohort 3, a participant was defined as recovered based on two consecutive negative NP/OP PCR tests, clearance by a healthcare professional, or resolution of symptoms. Mobile phlebotomists in the prospective study collected whole blood, serum and a nasopharyngeal or oropharyngeal swab from every participant. Additional blood draws and questionnaires over an approximately 2-month period could optionally be provided by prospective study participants. Before DNA extraction, prospective study blood samples were shipped either frozen or at room temperature.

Comment on this clone: The antigen it binds to is not known. No quality values exist for individual bases; no much larger clone is one base distant.

The sequence came from a woman in her twenties or thirties who had recovered from COVID-19. The chain is made from TRBV24-1 and TRBJ1-5, with the D gene not confidently named. Sequenced: PBMCs or T cells enriched from blood (not recorded which). CDR3 loop: CATRRERISNQPQHF. Here is the DNA: TGTGCCACCAGGCGGGAGAGAATTAGCAATCAGCCCCAGCATTTT.